The T cell receptor beta chain under discussion was sequenced for a study of T-cell reconstitution after alpha-beta-depleted transplantation in children. A library of TCRbeta sequences, prepared with unique molecular identifiers, was generated. TCRdb ran MiXCR on the PCR reads and lists one entry per CDR3 protein. The sample yields approximately 650,000 distinct CDR3 sequences, under 15% seen once. Concerning this clonotype itself: Antigen: not known.

General study results and limits: Surviving recipient T cells and thymic progenitors accounted for the high day-60 TCRbeta diversity observed in some patients. Reportedly, alpha-beta T cells present about two months post-transplant originated from several hundred expanded clones of graft origin.

This CDR3 is 15 amino acids long. Unmatched junction bases numbered 4, after V lost 2 bases and J lost 4 bases. The receptor comes from a girl aged 2-10 years with congenital amegakaryocytic thrombocytopenia, due to receive a stem cell transplant. Here the sequenced sample was PBMCs, taken before TCRalphabeta/CD19-depleted stem cell transplant. The chain links TRBV12-3 or TRBV12-4 to TRBJ2-4, with 8 positions matching TRBD1. The CDR3 loop reads CASSLLGQDKNIQYF. In nucleotides, the CDR3 is TGTGCCAGCAGTTTATTGGGACAGGATAAAAACATTCAGTACTTC.